This TCR beta chain was identified in a study of glioma-infiltrating T cells after dendritic cell vaccination. Study observations and caveats: No direct clonality-survival link was found; a diverse polyclonal response may matter.

The CDR3 runs 14 residues. V lost 3 bases to trimming and J lost 6 bases; unmatched junction nucleotides: 6. CDR1 and CDR2 from the germline V gene are KGHSH and LQKENI. The table came from immunoSEQ multiplex PCR; TCRdb's copy has only in-frame clones and leaves some out. Of over 55,000 clones listed, around 81% are singletons. Worth noting for this clone: Its antigen is undetermined.

The clonotype comes from a human donor with glioblastoma. This sample comprised blood, obtained before dendritic cell vaccination. The V call is TRBV18, the J call TRBJ2-7; 9 positions agree with TRBD1. This chain's CDR3 is CASSPRDRETEQYF. For the CDR3, the DNA is TGTGCCAGCTCACCCCGGGACAGGGAGACCGAGCAGTACTTC. Complete variable domain (other parts from reference TRBV18 and TRBJ2-7): NAGVMQNPRHLVRRRGQEARLRCSPMKGHSHVYWYRQLPEEGLKFMVYLQKENIIDESGMPKERFSAEFPKEGPSILRIQQVVRGDSAAYFCASSPRDRETEQYFGPGTRLTVT.